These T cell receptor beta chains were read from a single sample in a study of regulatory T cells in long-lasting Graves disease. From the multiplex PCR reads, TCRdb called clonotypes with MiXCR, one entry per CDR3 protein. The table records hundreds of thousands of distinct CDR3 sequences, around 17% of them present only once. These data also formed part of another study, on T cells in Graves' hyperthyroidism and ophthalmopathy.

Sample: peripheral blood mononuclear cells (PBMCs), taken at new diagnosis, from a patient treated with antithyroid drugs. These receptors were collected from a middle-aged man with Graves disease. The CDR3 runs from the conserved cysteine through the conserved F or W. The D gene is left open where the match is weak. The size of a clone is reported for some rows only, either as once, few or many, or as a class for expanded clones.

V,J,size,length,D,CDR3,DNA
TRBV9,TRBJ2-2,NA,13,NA,CASSAQNTGELFF,TGTGCCAGCAGCGCCCAGAACACCGGGGAGCTGTTTTTT
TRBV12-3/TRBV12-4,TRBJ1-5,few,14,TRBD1,CASSQGQGAQPQHF,TGTGCCAGCAGTCAGGGACAGGGGGCTCAGCCCCAGCATTTT
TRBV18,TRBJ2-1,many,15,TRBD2,CASSPPSGVYNEQFF,TGTGCCAGCTCACCACCTAGCGGGGTCTACAATGAGCAGTTCTTC
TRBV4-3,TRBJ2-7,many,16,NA,CASSQEGGLGIHEQYF,TGCGCCAGCAGCCAAGAAGGCGGATTAGGGATCCACGAGCAGTACTTC
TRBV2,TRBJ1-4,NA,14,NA,CASSPTGGNEKLFF,TGTGCCAGCAGCCCGACTGGTGGAAATGAAAAACTGTTTTTT
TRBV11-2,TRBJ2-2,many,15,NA,CASSLPGQNTGELFF,TGTGCCAGCAGCTTACCCGGGCAGAACACCGGGGAGCTGTTTTTT
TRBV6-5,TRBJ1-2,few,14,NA,CASSYGGGDYGYTF,TGTGCCAGCAGTTACGGCGGAGGGGACTATGGCTACACCTTC
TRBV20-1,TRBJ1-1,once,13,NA,CSALPPGGTEAFF,TGCAGTGCTCTCCCCCCGGGTGGCACTGAAGCTTTCTTT
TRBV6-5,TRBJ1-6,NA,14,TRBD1,CASSYGTENSPLHF,TGTGCCAGCAGTTACGGGACAGAGAATTCACCCCTCCACTTT
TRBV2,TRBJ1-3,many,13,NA,CASSRGSGNTIYF,TGTGCCAGCAGCCGGGGCTCTGGAAACACCATATATTTT
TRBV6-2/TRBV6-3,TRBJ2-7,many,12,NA,CASLRGVYEQYF,TGTGCCAGCTTGAGGGGGGTTTACGAGCAGTACTTC
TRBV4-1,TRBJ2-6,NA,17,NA,CASSLTPSDSGANVLTF,TGCGCCAGCAGCCTTACCCCTTCAGACTCTGGGGCCAACGTCCTGACTTTC
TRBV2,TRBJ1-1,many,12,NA,CASTGSGTEAFF,TGTGCCAGTACAGGGTCAGGCACTGAAGCTTTCTTT
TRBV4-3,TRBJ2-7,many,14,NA,CASSQDFRVSEQYF,TGTGCCAGCAGCCAAGATTTTCGGGTATCCGAGCAGTACTTC
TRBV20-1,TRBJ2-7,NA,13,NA,CSARAGPLYEQYF,TGCAGTGCTAGGGCCGGGCCTCTCTACGAGCAGTACTTC
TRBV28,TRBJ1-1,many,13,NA,CAIQARWNTEAFF,TGTGCCATTCAGGCAAGGTGGAACACTGAAGCTTTCTTT
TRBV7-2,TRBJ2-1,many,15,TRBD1,CASSLYETGVNEQFF,TGTGCCAGCAGCTTGTACGAGACAGGGGTCAATGAGCAGTTCTTC
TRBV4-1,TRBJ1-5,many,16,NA,CASSQAVGMSNQPQHF,TGCGCCAGCAGCCAAGCGGTCGGGATGAGCAATCAGCCCCAGCATTTT
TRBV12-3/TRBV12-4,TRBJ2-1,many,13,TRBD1,CASSDRGNNEQFF,TGTGCCAGCAGTGACAGGGGGAACAATGAGCAGTTCTTC
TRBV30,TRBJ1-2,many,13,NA,CAWSFKGAYGYTF,TGTGCCTGGAGTTTTAAAGGAGCCTATGGCTACACCTTC
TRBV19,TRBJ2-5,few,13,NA,CASSPGEIETQYF,TGTGCCAGTAGTCCGGGCGAAATAGAGACCCAGTACTTC
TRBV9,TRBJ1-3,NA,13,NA,CASRSNSGNTIYF,TGTGCCAGCAGGAGTAACTCTGGAAACACCATATATTTT
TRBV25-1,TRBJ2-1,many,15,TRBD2,CASSRRAGEGTEQFF,TGTGCCAGCAGTCGTAGAGCGGGGGAGGGCACTGAGCAGTTCTTC
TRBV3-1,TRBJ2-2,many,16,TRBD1,CASSQARTGGTGELFF,TGTGCCAGCAGCCAGGCAAGGACAGGGGGTACCGGGGAGCTGTTTTTT
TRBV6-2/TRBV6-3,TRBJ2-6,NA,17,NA,CASSRPWALDGANVLTF,TGTGCCAGCAGTCGACCCTGGGCCCTCGATGGGGCCAACGTCCTGACTTTC
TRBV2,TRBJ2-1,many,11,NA,CASTIRGEQFF,TGTGCCAGCACGATCAGAGGAGAGCAGTTCTTC
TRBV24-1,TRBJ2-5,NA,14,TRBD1,CATRSTGVVETQYF,TGTGCCACCAGATCGACAGGGGTTGTAGAGACCCAGTACTTC
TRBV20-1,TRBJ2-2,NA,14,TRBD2,CSAPLAANTGELFF,TGCAGTGCGCCACTAGCGGCGAACACCGGGGAGCTGTTTTTT
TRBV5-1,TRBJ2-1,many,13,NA,CASSLGKYNEQFF,TGCGCCAGCAGCTTGGGGAAGTACAATGAGCAGTTCTTC
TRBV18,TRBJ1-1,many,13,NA,CASSPLMNTEAFF,TGTGCCAGCTCACCACTTATGAACACTGAAGCTTTCTTT
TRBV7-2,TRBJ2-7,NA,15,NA,CASSPLWGTNYEQYF,TGTGCCAGCAGCCCACTTTGGGGGACGAACTACGAGCAGTACTTC
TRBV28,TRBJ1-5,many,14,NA,CASSRTAGNQPQHF,TGTGCCAGCAGTCGGACGGCCGGGAATCAGCCCCAGCATTTT
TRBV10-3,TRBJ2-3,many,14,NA,CAIREGLSTDTQYF,TGTGCCATCAGGGAGGGGTTGAGCACAGATACGCAGTATTTT
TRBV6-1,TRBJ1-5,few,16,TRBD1,CASSPTGGRSNQPQHF,TGTGCCAGCAGTCCGACAGGGGGTAGGAGCAATCAGCCCCAGCATTTT
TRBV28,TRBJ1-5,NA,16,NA,CASRAPGWGSNQPQHF,TGTGCCAGCAGGGCGCCAGGGTGGGGAAGCAATCAGCCCCAGCATTTT
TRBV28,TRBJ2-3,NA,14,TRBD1,CASSQGTGVDTQYF,TGTGCCAGCAGTCAAGGGACAGGGGTAGATACGCAGTATTTT
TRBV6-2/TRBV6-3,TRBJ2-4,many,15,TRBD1,CASSLFWTGADIQYF,TGTGCCAGCAGTTTATTTTGGACAGGGGCAGACATTCAGTACTTC
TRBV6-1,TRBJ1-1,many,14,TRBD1,CASSKQGRDTEAFF,TGTGCCAGCAGTAAACAGGGGAGGGACACTGAAGCTTTCTTT
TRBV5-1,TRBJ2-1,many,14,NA,CASSLANTYNEQFF,TGCGCCAGCAGCTTGGCCAACACGTACAATGAGCAGTTCTTC
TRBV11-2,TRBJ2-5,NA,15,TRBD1,CASRTTRGKKETQYF,TGTGCCAGCAGAACCACCAGGGGGAAGAAGGAGACCCAGTACTTC
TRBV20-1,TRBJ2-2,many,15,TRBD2,CSATLAGGNTGELFF,TGCAGTGCTACACTAGCGGGGGGAAACACCGGGGAGCTGTTTTTT
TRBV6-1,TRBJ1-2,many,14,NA,CASSEGGESYGYTF,TGTGCCAGCAGTGAAGGAGGGGAATCCTATGGCTACACCTTC
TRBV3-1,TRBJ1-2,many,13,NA,CASTDQLGDGYTF,TGTGCCAGCACGGACCAGCTAGGCGATGGCTACACCTTC
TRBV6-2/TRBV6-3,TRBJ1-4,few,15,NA,CASSWGWDGRLELFF,TGTGCCAGCAGTTGGGGCTGGGACGGAAGGTTGGAACTGTTTTTT
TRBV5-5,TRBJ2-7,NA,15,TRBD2,CASSVGLAGGIKQYF,TGTGCCAGCAGCGTGGGACTAGCGGGGGGGATTAAGCAGTACTTC
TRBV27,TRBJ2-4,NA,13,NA,CASWNFGKNIQYF,TGTGCCAGCTGGAATTTCGGCAAAAACATTCAGTACTTC
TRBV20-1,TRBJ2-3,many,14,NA,CSARRQTSTDTQYF,TGCAGTGCTAGAAGACAGACTAGCACAGATACGCAGTATTTT
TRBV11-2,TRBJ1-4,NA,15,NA,CASSLVGDVDEKLFF,TGTGCCAGCAGCTTGGTGGGGGATGTTGATGAAAAACTGTTTTTT
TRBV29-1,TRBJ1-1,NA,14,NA,CSVVRGAADTEAFF,TGCAGCGTTGTCAGGGGTGCGGCTGACACTGAAGCTTTCTTT
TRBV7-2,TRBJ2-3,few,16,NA,CASSLGGTLWRDTQYF,TGTGCCAGCAGCTTGGGTGGGACCCTATGGAGGGATACGCAGTATTTT
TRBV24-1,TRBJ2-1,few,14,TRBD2,CATSPTSGGIEQFF,TGTGCCACCAGTCCCACTAGCGGGGGCATTGAGCAGTTCTTC
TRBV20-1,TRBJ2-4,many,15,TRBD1,CSPQVGQGFQNIQYF,TGCAGTCCCCAGGTGGGACAGGGGTTCCAAAACATTCAGTACTTC
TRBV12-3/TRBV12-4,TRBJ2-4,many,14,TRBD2,CASRLAGGQGIQYF,TGTGCCAGCAGGCTAGCGGGGGGCCAGGGCATTCAGTACTTC
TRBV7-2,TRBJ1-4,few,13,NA,CASSPGRQGELFF,TGTGCCAGCAGCCCCGGGCGTCAGGGAGAACTGTTTTTT